The 20 T cell receptor beta chains below were found in one sample sequenced in a study of T cell repertoires in cytomegalovirus infection. TCRdb re-analysed the reads in MiXCR, keeping a single row per CDR3 protein. The sample yields about 160,000 distinct CDR3 sequences, about 20% seen once. Their antigens are not known. The source was CD8+ T cells from cultured PBMCs, collected from culture after CMV antigen stimulation. All receptors derive from a human donor in good health (CMV status not recorded). Some clones in this sample may be carry-over from other donors' samples.

This clonotype has more than one count but fewer than ten. The chain recombines TRBV7-8 with TRBJ1-2, with 11 bases lining up with TRBD1. The CDR3 is made up of 19 amino acids. V was pared by 1 base and J by 7 bases, with 17 bases of the junction left unmatched. CDR1 is SGHVS and CDR2 is FQNEAQ in the germline V gene. CDR3 in DNA: TGTGCCAGCAGCTTAGACCCCTTGGACAGGGGGCGGGTCGCGTCTGGCTACACCTTC. It is translated as CASSLDPLDRGRVASGYTF.

This clonotype was counted ten times or more. J is TRBJ1-2 and V is TRBV9; D uncertain. In germline, CDR1 is SGDLS, CDR2 YYNGEE. Trimming removed 0 bases at V and 3 bases at J, with 12 bases between. There are 15 residues in the CDR3. Written as DNA, the CDR3 is TGTGCCAGCAGCGTAGGAAGAAGTGAGGACTATGGCTACACCTTC. As protein: CASSVGRSEDYGYTF.

This clonotype was counted between two and nine times. The chain is built from TRBV6-8 and TRBJ1-1; 7 bases agree with TRBD1. Germline lookup yields CDR1 MNHGY and CDR2 SAAAGT. Losses at the gene ends were 2 bases for V and 0 bases for J; bases not matched to a gene: 0. This CDR3 region has 14 residues. CDR3 nucleotides: TGTGCCAGCAGTTACACAGGGGTGAACACTGAAGCTTTCTTT. Translation gives CASSYTGVNTEAFF.

This clonotype was detected many times. The chain recombines TRBV12-3 or TRBV12-4 with TRBJ2-1, with no clear D. This CDR3 is 13 amino acids long. Trimming removed 3 bases at V and 4 bases at J, with 7 bases between. The CDR3, as DNA: TGTGCCAGCAGTTTGGCACTTTACAATGAGCAGTTCTTC. This encodes CASSLALYNEQFF.

The rearrangement uses TRBV28 and TRBJ1-2, with D unresolved. The ends were cut back, 4 bases at V and 4 bases at J, with 19 bases in the middle. The CDR3 has 16 amino acids. Germline V CDR1 and CDR2: MDHEN, SYDVKM. DNA for the CDR3: TGTGCCAGCAGTTCCCCTTCGGCAGGTGAAAGCTATGGCTACACCTTC. Translation gives CASSSPSAGESYGYTF.

This clonotype was recorded many times. CDR3 residues: CASSLVGTLSYNEQFF. The DNA for the CDR3 is TGTGCCAGCAGTTTAGTGGGGACACTCTCCTACAATGAGCAGTTCTTC. This chain uses TRBV12-3 or TRBV12-4 with TRBJ2-1; D possibly corresponds to TRBD1 (6 bases). The CDR3 totals 16 residues. V was trimmed by 1 base and J by 0 bases, leaving 10 bases between them.

This clonotype was recorded a few times. The gene calls are TRBV12-3 or TRBV12-4 and TRBJ1-5; D uncertain. The CDR3 spans 14 residues. The V and J ends lost 6 bases and 12 bases respectively, with 21 bases between them. DNA for the CDR3: TGTGCCAGCAGCTTGGCCGGGAGCATGTTAATCCAGCATTTT. It translates to CASSLAGSMLIQHF.

This clonotype was seen a handful of times. This chain links TRBV7-6 with TRBJ1-4; a weak D match, TRBD1 (5 bases). CDR1 is SGHVS and CDR2 is FNYEAQ in the germline V gene. Deletions cut 0 bases from V and 7 bases from J, with 15 bases between. This CDR3 has 16 residues. The CDR3 DNA is TGTGCCAGCAGCTTAGCGGGCGGGGACTTGAGTGAAAAACTGTTTTTT. This gives the protein CASSLAGGDLSEKLFF.

This sequence joins TRBV12-3 or TRBV12-4 and TRBJ1-1, with a possible D match to TRBD1 (5 bases). The ends were cut back, 3 bases at V and 6 bases at J, with 17 bases in the middle. The CDR3 extends over 15 amino acids. The CDR3 loop reads CASSFGAGPAAEAFF. In DNA form, the CDR3 reads TGTGCCAGCAGTTTTGGGGCAGGCCCGGCGGCTGAAGCTTTCTTT.

The V gene is TRBV7-9, the J gene TRBJ2-7; a weak D match, TRBD1 (5 bases). V was cut by 1 base and J by 2 bases, with 9 bases left in between. The CDR3 sequence is 14 residues long. Germline CDR1 is SEHNR and CDR2 is FQNEAQ (reference sequence). CDR3 loop: CASSLVGAAYEQYF. For the CDR3, the DNA is TGTGCCAGCAGCTTAGTTGGGGCAGCCTACGAGCAGTACTTC. The full variable domain, with the rest looked up from reference TRBV7-9 and TRBJ2-7, is DTGVSQNPRHKITKRGQNVTFRCDPISEHNRLYWYRQTLGQGPEFLTYFQNEAQLEKSRLLSDRFSAERPKGSFSTLEIQRTEQGDSAMYLCASSLVGAAYEQYFGPGTRLTVT.

This clonotype was seen ten or more times. The V gene is TRBV7-9, the J gene TRBJ1-2; 7 bases match TRBD1. V dropped 1 base and J dropped 3; count of bases not matched to a gene: 17. Germline V gene lookup returns CDR1 SEHNR and CDR2 FQNEAQ (reference sequence). The CDR3 spans 19 residues. CDR3 bases: TGTGCCAGCAGCTTAGACCCGTATTATCAGGACAGGAGCTACTATGGCTACACCTTC. Protein product: CASSLDPYYQDRSYYGYTF.

CDR3 residues: CASSPGAADEQFF. For the CDR3, the DNA is TGTGCCAGCAGCCCGGGGGCGGCGGATGAGCAGTTCTTC. The chain has TRBV5-6 and TRBJ2-1, with D possibly called TRBD1 or TRBD2 (6 bases each). The CDR3 is 13 amino acids. Between the trimmed V and J ends, which lost 4 bases and 8 bases, there was a span of 13 bases. CDR1 and CDR2 (germline): SGHDT, YYEEEE. Together with reference TRBV5-6 and TRBJ2-1, the CDR3 gives the full variable domain: DAGVTQSPTHLIKTRGQQVTLRCSPKSGHDTVSWYQQALGQGPQFIFQYYEEEERQRGNFPDRFSGHQFPNYSSELNVNALLLGDSALYLCASSPGAADEQFFGPGTRLTVL.

This chain uses TRBV2 with TRBJ2-7; 10 bases line up with TRBD1. J lost 5 bases, V lost 7 bases, and 8 bases had no gene match. CDR3 length: 14 amino acids. Germline V lookup: CDR1 SNHLY, CDR2 FYNNEI. The CDR3, as DNA: TGTGCCAGCATGGATTGGACAGGGGGTAACGAGCAGTACTTC. Amino acid sequence: CASMDWTGGNEQYF.

In DNA, the CDR3 is TGTGCCAGCAGTTTATCCCGCCCCGACATCCCTAACTATGGCTACACCTTC. Translation gives CASSLSRPDIPNYGYTF. V usage is TRBV27 and J usage is TRBJ1-2; D uncertain. V was cut by 0 bases and J by 0 bases, with 14 bases left in between. This CDR3 has 17 amino acids. Germline lookup yields CDR1 MNHEY and CDR2 SMNVEV (reference sequence).

This clonotype was picked up a small number of times. This rearrangement joins TRBV15 to TRBJ2-7; D call uncertain. The germline CDR1 and CDR2 sequences are LNHNV and YYDKDF (reference sequence). The CDR3 loop spans 15 amino acids. V lost 0 bases, J lost 5 bases, and 14 bases lay in between. The CDR3 reads CATSRDEAAADEQYF. The CDR3 DNA is TGTGCCACCAGCAGAGATGAGGCGGCCGCCGACGAGCAGTACTTC.

This clonotype has only one observation. CDR3 in DNA: TGTGCCAGCAGCGACAGTTTCGCGAACACCGGGGAGCTGTTTTTT. As protein: CASSDSFANTGELFF. The chain has TRBV7-9 and TRBJ2-2; perhaps TRBD1 as D (5 bases). CDR3 length: 15 amino acids. Trimming took off 5 bases at V and 0 bases at J, with 10 bases between the two ends. Germline V CDR1 and CDR2: SEHNR, FQNEAQ (reference sequence).

The genes are TRBV5-6 and TRBJ2-1; D remains unclear. The germline V and J ends were trimmed by 4 bases and 4 bases, with 12 bases remaining between them. This CDR3 is 14 amino acids long. Germline CDR1 SGHDT, CDR2 YYEEEE. The CDR3 here is CASSLGLNYNEQFF. DNA of the CDR3: TGTGCCAGCAGCCTGGGCCTCAATTACAATGAGCAGTTCTTC.

V and J are TRBV10-3 and TRBJ1-4, with D hard to call. The CDR3 loop spans 13 amino acids. The germline V and J ends were trimmed by 4 bases and 4 bases, with 7 bases remaining between them. In germline, CDR1 is ENHRY, CDR2 SYGVKD. CDR3 sequence (DNA): TGTGCCATCAGTGTGCGAAGTAATGAAAAACTGTTTTTT. Translation: CAISVRSNEKLFF.

The chain carries TRBV7-2 and TRBJ2-7; TRBD1 might be the D (6 bases). The CDR3 consists of 13 residues. Trimming shortened V by 7 bases and J by 7 bases, and 17 bases separated the two germline ends. From germline, CDR1 is SGHTA and CDR2 FQGNSA. CDR3 coding DNA: TGTGCCAGCATCATGACTTCAGGGGAAGAGCAGTACTTC. Amino acids: CASIMTSGEEQYF.

CDR3 nucleotides: TGTGCCACCAGTGATCCTGCAGTGGGGGCCAACGTCCTGACTTTC. Protein: CATSDPAVGANVLTF. The chain joins TRBV24-1 to TRBJ2-6; D remains unclear. The CDR3 runs to 15 residues. V dropped 3 bases and J dropped 4 bases, with 9 bases sitting between them. Germline assignment: CDR1 KGHDR and CDR2 SFDVKD.